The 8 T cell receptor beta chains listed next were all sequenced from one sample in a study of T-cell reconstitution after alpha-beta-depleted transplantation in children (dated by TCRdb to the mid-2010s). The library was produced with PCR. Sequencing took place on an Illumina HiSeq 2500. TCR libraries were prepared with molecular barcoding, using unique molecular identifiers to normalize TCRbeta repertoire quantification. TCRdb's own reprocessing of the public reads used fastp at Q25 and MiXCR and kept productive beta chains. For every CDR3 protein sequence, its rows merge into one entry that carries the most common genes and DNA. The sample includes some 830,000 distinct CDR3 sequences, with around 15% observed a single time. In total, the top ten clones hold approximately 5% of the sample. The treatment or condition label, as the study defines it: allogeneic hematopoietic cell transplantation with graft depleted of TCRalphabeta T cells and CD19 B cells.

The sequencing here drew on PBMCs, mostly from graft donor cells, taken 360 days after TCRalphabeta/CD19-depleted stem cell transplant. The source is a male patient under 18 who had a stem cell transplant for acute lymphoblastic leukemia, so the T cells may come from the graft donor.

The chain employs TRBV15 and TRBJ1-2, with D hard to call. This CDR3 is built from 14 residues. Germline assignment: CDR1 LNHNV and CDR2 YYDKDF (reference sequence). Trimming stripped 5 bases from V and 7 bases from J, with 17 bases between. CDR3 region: CATSAPGRMGGYTF. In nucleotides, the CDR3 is TGTGCCACCAGCGCGCCAGGACGGATGGGTGGCTACACCTTC.

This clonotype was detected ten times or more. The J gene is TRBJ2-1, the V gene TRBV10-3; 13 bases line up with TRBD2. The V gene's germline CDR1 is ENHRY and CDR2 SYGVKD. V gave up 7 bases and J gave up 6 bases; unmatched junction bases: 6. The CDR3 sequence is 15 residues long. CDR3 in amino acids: CAITSGTSGVNEQFF. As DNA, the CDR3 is TGTGCCATCACATCCGGGACTAGCGGGGTCAATGAGCAGTTCTTC.

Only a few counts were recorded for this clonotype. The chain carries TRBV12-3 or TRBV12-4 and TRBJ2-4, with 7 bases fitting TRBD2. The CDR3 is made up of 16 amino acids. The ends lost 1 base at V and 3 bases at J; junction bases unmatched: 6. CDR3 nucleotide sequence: TGTGCCAGCAGTTTAGGGAGCGGGACGGTCAAAAACATTCAGTACTTC. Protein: CASSLGSGTVKNIQYF.

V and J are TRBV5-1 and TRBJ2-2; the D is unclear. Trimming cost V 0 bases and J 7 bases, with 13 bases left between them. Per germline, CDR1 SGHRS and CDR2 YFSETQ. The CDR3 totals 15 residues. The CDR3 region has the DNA TGCGCCAGCAGCTTGGTTCGTCTAGTGGACGGGGAGCTGTTTTTT. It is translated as CASSLVRLVDGELFF.

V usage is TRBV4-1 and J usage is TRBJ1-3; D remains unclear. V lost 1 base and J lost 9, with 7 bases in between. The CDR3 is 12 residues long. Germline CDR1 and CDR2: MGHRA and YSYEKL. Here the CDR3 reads CASSQVEGTIYF. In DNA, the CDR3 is TGCGCCAGCAGCCAAGTGGAAGGCACCATATATTTT.

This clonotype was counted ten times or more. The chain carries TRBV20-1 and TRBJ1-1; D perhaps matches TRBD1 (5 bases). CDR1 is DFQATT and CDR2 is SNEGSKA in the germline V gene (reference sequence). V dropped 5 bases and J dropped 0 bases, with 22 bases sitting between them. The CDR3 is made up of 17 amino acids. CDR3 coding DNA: TGCAGTGCTCCTAGGGGCGGGTCTGGCCGGATGAACACTGAAGCTTTCTTT. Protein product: CSAPRGGSGRMNTEAFF.

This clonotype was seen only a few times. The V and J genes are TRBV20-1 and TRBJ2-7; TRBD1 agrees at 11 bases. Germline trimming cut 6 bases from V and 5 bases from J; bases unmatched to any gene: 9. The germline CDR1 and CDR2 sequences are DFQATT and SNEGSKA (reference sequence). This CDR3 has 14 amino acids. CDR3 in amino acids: CSAPRDRGRHEQYF. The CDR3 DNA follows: TGCAGTGCCCCCCGGGACAGGGGGAGGCACGAGCAGTACTTC.

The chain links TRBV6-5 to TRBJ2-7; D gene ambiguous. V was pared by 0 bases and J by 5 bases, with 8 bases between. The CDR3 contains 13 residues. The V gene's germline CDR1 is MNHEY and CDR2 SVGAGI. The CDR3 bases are TGTGCCAGCAGTTACTCAGGATTCGACGAGCAGTACTTC. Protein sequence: CASSYSGFDEQYF.